The 28 T cell receptor beta chains listed next were all sequenced from one sample in a study of CD8+CD57+ T cells in acquired aplastic anemia. Patients chosen for sequencing had shown CD8+CD57+ cell expansion by flow cytometry. Profiling that covered TCR beta VDJ and CDR3 relied on genomic DNA as its template. TCRdb fed the reads into MiXCR, producing one record per CDR3 protein. The profile covers 150,000 to 200,000 distinct CDR3 sequences, with over 55% appearing a single time and about 50% taken by the ten largest. Sample: sorted CD4+, CD8+, or CD8+CD57+ T cells (not recorded which) from PBMCs. These receptors came from a human donor with aplastic anemia.

The J gene is TRBJ2-7, the V gene TRBV2; the D gene is possibly TRBD2 (6 bases). Germline CDR1 and CDR2: SNHLY and FYNNEI. There are 13 residues in the CDR3. V was clipped by 8 bases and J by 0 bases, with 11 bases between them. The CDR3 coding sequence is TGTGCCAGCGCGGCGCGGGGCTCCTACGAGCAGTACTTC. It specifies CASAARGSYEQYF.

The chain combines TRBV5-5 with TRBJ2-7; D is ambiguous. Trimming left V 2 bases short and J 0 bases short, with 9 bases between. CDR1 SGHKS and CDR2 YYEKEE come from the germline V gene (reference sequence). The CDR3 spans 14 residues. CDR3 coding DNA: TGTGCCAGCAGCTTCTGGCTCAGCTCCTACGAGCAGTACTTC. Its protein is CASSFWLSSYEQYF. The complete variable domain, with remaining parts taken from reference TRBV5-5 and TRBJ2-7, reads DAGVTQSPTHLIKTRGQQVTLRCSPISGHKSVSWYQQVLGQGPQFIFQYYEKEERGRGNFPDRFSARQFPNYSSELNVNALLLGDSALYLCASSFWLSSYEQYFGPGTRLTVT.

Points on this clonotype: At one end, the junction sequence differs from germline, possibly due to a read error. The V gene is TRBV5-1, the J gene TRBJ2-5; no definite D call. From germline, CDR1 is SGHRS and CDR2 YFSETQ. CDR3 length: 13 residues. The CDR3 bases are TGCGCCAGCAACTTGCAAGTGTCGGGGACCCAGTACTTC. Translating gives CASNLQVSGTQYF.

At least ten counts were recorded for this clonotype. The chain couples TRBV19 to TRBJ2-3, with 9 bases fitting TRBD1. V was pared by 1 base and J by 4 bases, with 6 bases of the junction left unmatched. CDR1 LNHDA and CDR2 SQIVND come from the germline V gene (reference sequence). This CDR3 contains 16 residues. The CDR3 bases are TGTGCCAGTAGTATAGGTGTAGGGGACAGGGCAGATACGCAGTATTTT. Its translation is CASSIGVGDRADTQYF.

The table lists this clonotype with a few counts. Mismatch with germline at one junction end may stem from a read error. The chain has TRBV2 and TRBJ1-2; TRBD1 is a possible D gene (5 bases). CDR3 length: 14 residues. Germline CDR1 is SNHLY and CDR2 is FYNNEI. In nucleotides, the CDR3 is TGTGCCAGCAGCACTATCTCGAAGGGGCAAGGGGCGGCCTTC. This translates into CASSTISKGQGAAF.

As to this clonotype: Because the CDR3 is missing its conserved closing phenylalanine or tryptophan, this is likely a read error. V gene TRBV9 combines with J gene TRBJ2-1, with 8 bases fitting TRBD1. The CDR3 sequence is 14 residues long. From germline, CDR1 is SGDLS and CDR2 YYNGEE. Trimming took 4 bases from V and 8 from J; bases not matched to a gene: 8. The CDR3: CASSRSDRGYEQFL. CDR3 bases: TGTGCCAGCAGCCGATCCGACAGGGGCTATGAGCAGTTCCTC.

The J gene is TRBJ2-2, the V gene TRBV2; D remains unclear. The length of the CDR3 is 16 residues. CDR1 is SNHLY and CDR2 is FYNNEI in the germline V gene. The V end lost 6 bases, the J end lost 5 bases, and 19 bases lay between the germline ends. For the CDR3, the DNA is TGTGCCAGCAGAGCCCCGGTAGGGCTATGGACCGGGGAGCTGTTTTTT. It encodes CASRAPVGLWTGELFF.

In its sample, this clonotype was seen a few times. V usage is TRBV2 and J usage is TRBJ2-1; 8 nucleotides agree with TRBD2. The CDR3 consists of 13 residues. Trimming removed 4 bases from V and 10 bases from J; junction bases left unmatched: 6. The germline gives CDR1 SNHLY, CDR2 FYNNEI. The CDR3 bases are TGTGCCAGCAGTGGAGGACTAGCTTGGGAGCAGTTCTTC. Encoded protein: CASSGGLAWEQFF.

The V and J genes are TRBV7-9 and TRBJ2-7; D call uncertain. The assigned J gene may be wrong: the sequence end matches TRBJ2-5 better. The CDR3 has 12 residues. The germline V gene has CDR1 SEHNR and CDR2 FQNEAQ (reference sequence). The CDR3 nucleotides are TGTGCCAGCAGCTTGGCAGAAGAGACCCAGTACTTC. This sequence encodes CASSLAEETQYF.

The chain has TRBV10-3 and TRBJ2-3, with TRBD1 identical over 8 bases. CDR1 is ENHRY, CDR2 SYGVKD, per germline. This CDR3 has 14 residues. The V segment lost 9 bases and the J segment 0 bases; nucleotides outside the gene matches: 5. The CDR3 DNA follows: TGTGCCATTCAGGGGGCATTTAGCACAGATACGCAGTATTTT. Its translation is CAIQGAFSTDTQYF.

V is TRBV20-1 and J is TRBJ2-1; D unclear. The CDR3 loop spans 11 amino acids. Trimming took 7 bases from V and 3 from J, leaving 7 bases between them. Germline CDR1 is DFQATT and CDR2 is SNEGSKA (reference sequence). The CDR3 sequence is CSGRRYNEQFF. CDR3 DNA: TGCAGTGGCCGCCGCTACAATGAGCAGTTCTTC.

This chain connects TRBV20-1 to TRBJ1-1; tentative D call: TRBD1 (5 bases). This CDR3 is 14 amino acids long. V lost 4 bases to trimming and J lost 7 bases, with 19 bases between them. Germline values: CDR1 DFQATT, CDR2 SNEGSKA (reference sequence). This CDR3 reads CSAKSGRDPGEAFF. CDR3 in DNA: TGCAGTGCTAAGTCGGGCAGGGACCCCGGTGAAGCTTTCTTT.

The chain combines TRBV20-1 with TRBJ2-7; 9 bases agree with TRBD2. The CDR3 extends over 15 amino acids. In germline, CDR1 is DFQATT, CDR2 SNEGSKA (reference sequence). Trimming at V came to 0 bases and at J to 8 bases, leaving 11 bases not matched to a gene. CDR3 residues: CSARDRRLAGTKQYF. The CDR3 DNA reads as TGCAGTGCTAGAGATCGGAGGCTAGCGGGAACAAAGCAGTACTTC.

The rearrangement links TRBV20-1 to TRBJ2-5; 9 nucleotides agree with TRBD1. Germline assignment: CDR1 DFQATT and CDR2 SNEGSKA (reference sequence). Trimming cost V 6 bases and J 4 bases; bases outside gene matches: 12. CDR3 length: 15 residues. CDR3: CSALRTGAERETQYF. The DNA for the CDR3 is TGCAGTGCCTTAAGGACAGGGGCCGAGAGAGAGACCCAGTACTTC.

The chain combines TRBV29-1 with TRBJ2-7, with D possibly called TRBD1 or TRBD2 (5 bases each). CDR3 size: 13 residues. V lost 7 bases and J 4 bases, leaving 17 bases between the germline ends. CDR1 and CDR2 from the germline V gene are SQVTM and ANQGSEA. CDR3 nucleotides: TGCAGCGCTGTCCGGGACGAATTTTACGAGCAGTACTTC. Its protein is CSAVRDEFYEQYF.

The chain joins TRBV7-9 to TRBJ2-5; no firm D call. The V gene lost 3 bases and the J gene lost 7 bases, with 9 bases spanning the gap. The V gene's germline CDR1 is SEHNR and CDR2 FQNEAQ (reference sequence). The CDR3 runs 12 residues. CDR3 amino acids: CASSFTMGTQYF. DNA for the CDR3: TGTGCCAGCAGCTTCACGATGGGGACCCAGTACTTC.

J is TRBJ1-1 and V is TRBV15; D gene unclear. Trimming removed 0 bases at V and 6 bases at J, with 11 bases between. The CDR3 extends over 14 amino acids. Per germline, CDR1 LNHNV and CDR2 YYDKDF (reference sequence). The CDR3 is CATSRDPKGAEAFF. The CDR3 DNA reads TGTGCCACCAGCAGAGATCCCAAGGGCGCTGAAGCTTTCTTT.

The genes are TRBV19 and TRBJ2-3; D is unclear. The CDR3 extends over 19 amino acids. Per germline, CDR1 LNHDA and CDR2 SQIVND (reference sequence). V dropped 1 base and J dropped 4 bases, with 24 bases sitting between them. The CDR3 spells CASSIGAYSDSGGADTQYF. The CDR3 region has the DNA TGTGCCAGTAGTATAGGTGCCTACTCAGACTCGGGTGGCGCAGATACGCAGTATTTT.

CDR3 sequence (DNA): TGTGCCACCAGCAGAGATATCGGGGATAGTGGCGGGGAGCTGTTTTTT. This codes for CATSRDIGDSGGELFF. This chain joins TRBV15 and TRBJ2-2; D is perhaps TRBD2 (5 bases). The ends were cut back, 0 bases at V and 7 bases at J, with 15 bases in the middle. The CDR3 has 16 residues. Looked up from germline, CDR1 is LNHNV and CDR2 is YYDKDF (reference sequence).

This clonotype was picked up one time. Compared with germline, one end of the junction differs, possibly owing to a read error. The chain is built from TRBV5-6 and TRBJ2-3; the D is unclear. This CDR3 spans 14 amino acids. Germline CDR1 reads SGHDT; CDR2 reads YYEEEE. The CDR3, as DNA: TGTGCCAGCAGCATCACAGTAGACACAGATACGCAGTACTTT. The encoded protein is CASSITVDTDTQYF.

The gene calls are TRBV7-8 and TRBJ2-1; the match to TRBD2 covers 10 bases. In germline, CDR1 is SGHVS, CDR2 FQNEAQ. Trimming at V came to 5 bases and at J to 5 bases, leaving 6 bases not matched to a gene. The CDR3 is 15 residues long. CDR3 coding DNA: TGTGCCAGCAGCGTGGGACTAGCGAAGAACAATGAGCAGTTCTTC. This translates into CASSVGLAKNNEQFF.

A few counts support this clonotype. This CDR3 is CASRYRDEQYF. The CDR3 DNA reads as TGTGCCAGTAGGTACAGGGACGAGCAGTACTTC. This sequence joins TRBV5-5 and TRBJ2-7, with D possibly being TRBD1 (6 bases). Germline loops: CDR1 SGHKS, CDR2 YYEKEE (reference sequence). V was pared by 8 bases and J by 5 bases, with 11 bases between. This CDR3 comprises 11 residues.

The V and J genes are TRBV7-9 and TRBJ2-7, with 8 positions matching TRBD1. CDR1 is SEHNR, CDR2 FQNEAQ, per germline (reference sequence). The CDR3 sequence is 14 residues long. The J segment lost 4 bases and the V segment lost 5 bases, leaving 7 bases of the junction unmatched. DNA of the CDR3: TGTGCCAGCAGCGCGGACAGGGAAGGGTACGAGCAGTACTTC. Encoded protein: CASSADREGYEQYF.

This clonotype was recorded a few times. V and J are TRBV7-9 and TRBJ2-7, with TRBD2 as a possible D gene (6 bases). The germline CDR1 and CDR2 sequences are SEHNR and FQNEAQ (reference sequence). V was clipped by 6 bases and J by 4 bases, with 22 bases between them. The CDR3 is 16 amino acids. The CDR3 spells CASSTSRGTGSYEQYF. In DNA, the CDR3 is TGTGCCAGCAGTACCAGTCGGGGGACGGGGAGTTACGAGCAGTACTTC.

Regarding this clonotype: Its ends do not fully match the called genes, so a read error is possible. The chain combines TRBV9 with TRBJ2-1; either TRBD1 or TRBD2 may supply D (5 bases each). This CDR3 has 11 residues. The germline gives CDR1 SGDLS, CDR2 YYNGEE. The chain's CDR3 is CASSLRDPGAF. In DNA form, the CDR3 reads TGTGCCAGCAGCCTCCGGGACCCGGGTGCCTTC.

V usage is TRBV2 and J usage is TRBJ1-1, with 7 nucleotides matching TRBD1. The CDR3 length is 16 residues. The junction had 8 bases not matched to a gene; V was cut back by 3 bases and J by 1 base. Germline V gene lookup returns CDR1 SNHLY and CDR2 FYNNEI. The CDR3: CASSDGRGLTNTEAFF. Here the CDR3 DNA reads TGTGCCAGCAGTGACGGTAGGGGGCTTACGAACACTGAAGCTTTCTTT.

This clonotype was seen only a few times. The chain links TRBV20-1 to TRBJ1-5; the match to TRBD1 covers 9 bases. CDR3 length: 15 residues. CDR1 and CDR2 from the germline V gene are DFQATT and SNEGSKA (reference sequence). The J segment lost 3 bases and the V segment lost 0 bases, leaving 3 bases of the junction unmatched. The CDR3 nucleotides read TGCAGTGCTAGAGAGGGACAGGGTTTCAATCAGCCCCAGCATTTT. Translation: CSAREGQGFNQPQHF.

Concerning this clonotype: Germline and junction disagree at one end, which may indicate a read error. This rearrangement joins TRBV24-1 to TRBJ2-7, with TRBD1 matching over 7 bases. Germline CDR1 is KGHDR and CDR2 is SFDVKD. There are 15 residues in the CDR3. CDR3 sequence: CATSDSGQRFYEQYF. DNA for the CDR3: TGTGCCACCAGTGACTCGGGACAGCGATTCTACGAACAGTACTTC.